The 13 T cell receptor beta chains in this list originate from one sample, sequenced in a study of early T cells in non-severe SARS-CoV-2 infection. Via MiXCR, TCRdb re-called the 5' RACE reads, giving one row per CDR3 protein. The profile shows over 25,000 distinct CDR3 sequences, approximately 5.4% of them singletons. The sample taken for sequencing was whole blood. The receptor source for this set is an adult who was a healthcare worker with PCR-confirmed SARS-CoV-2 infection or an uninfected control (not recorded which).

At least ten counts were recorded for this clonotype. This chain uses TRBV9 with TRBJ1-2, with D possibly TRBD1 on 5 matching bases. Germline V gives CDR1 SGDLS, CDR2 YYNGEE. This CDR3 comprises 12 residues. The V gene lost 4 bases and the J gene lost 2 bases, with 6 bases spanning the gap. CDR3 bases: TGTGCCAGCAGCTCAGGGAACTATGGCTACACCTTC. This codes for CASSSGNYGYTF.

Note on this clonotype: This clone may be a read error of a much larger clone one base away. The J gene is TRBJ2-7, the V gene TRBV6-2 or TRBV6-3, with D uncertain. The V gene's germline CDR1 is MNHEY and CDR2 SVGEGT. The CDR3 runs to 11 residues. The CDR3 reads CAGSYSDEQYF. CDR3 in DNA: TGTGCCGGCAGTTACTCGGACGAGCAGTACTTC.

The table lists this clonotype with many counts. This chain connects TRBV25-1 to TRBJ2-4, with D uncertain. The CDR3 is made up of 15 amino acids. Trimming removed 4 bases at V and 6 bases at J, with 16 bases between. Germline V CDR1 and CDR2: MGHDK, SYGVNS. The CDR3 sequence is CASSGTGPAGNIQYF. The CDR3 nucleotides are TGTGCCAGCAGTGGAACCGGGCCCGCCGGAAACATTCAGTACTTC.

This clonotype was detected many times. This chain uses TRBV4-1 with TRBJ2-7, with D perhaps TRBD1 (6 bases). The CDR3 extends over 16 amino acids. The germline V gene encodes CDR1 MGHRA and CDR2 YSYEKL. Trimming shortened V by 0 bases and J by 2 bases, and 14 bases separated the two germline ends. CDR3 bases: TGCGCCAGCAGCCAAGAGGCGGCAGGGGCAACCTACGAGCAGTACTTC. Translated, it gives CASSQEAAGATYEQYF.

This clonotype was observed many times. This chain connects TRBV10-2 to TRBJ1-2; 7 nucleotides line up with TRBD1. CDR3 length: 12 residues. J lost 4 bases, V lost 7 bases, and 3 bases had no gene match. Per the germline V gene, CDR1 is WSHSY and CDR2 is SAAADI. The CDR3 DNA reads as TGCGCCAGCATGCGGGACAGCTATGGCTACACCTTC. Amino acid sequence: CASMRDSYGYTF.

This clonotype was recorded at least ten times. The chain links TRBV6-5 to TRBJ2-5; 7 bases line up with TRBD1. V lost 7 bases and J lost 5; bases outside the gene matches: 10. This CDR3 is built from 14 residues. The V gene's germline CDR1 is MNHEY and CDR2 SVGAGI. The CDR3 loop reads CASTQQGFRETQYF. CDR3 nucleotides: TGTGCCAGCACTCAACAGGGGTTTCGGGAGACCCAGTACTTC.

In nucleotides, the CDR3 is TGTGCCAGCAGTGAAGCCTACGATTACAATGAGCAGTTCTTC. Amino acid sequence: CASSEAYDYNEQFF. The V call is TRBV2, the J call TRBJ2-1; D is unclear. CDR3 length: 14 residues. CDR1 is SNHLY, CDR2 FYNNEI, per germline. V was pared by 0 bases and J by 4 bases, with 7 bases between.

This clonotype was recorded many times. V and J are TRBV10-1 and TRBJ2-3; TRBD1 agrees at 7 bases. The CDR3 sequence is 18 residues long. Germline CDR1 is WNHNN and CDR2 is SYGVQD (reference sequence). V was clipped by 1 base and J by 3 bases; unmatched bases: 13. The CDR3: CASSEFLSDGTETDTQYF. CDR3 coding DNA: TGCGCCAGCAGTGAGTTTCTTTCAGACGGGACAGAAACAGATACGCAGTATTTT.

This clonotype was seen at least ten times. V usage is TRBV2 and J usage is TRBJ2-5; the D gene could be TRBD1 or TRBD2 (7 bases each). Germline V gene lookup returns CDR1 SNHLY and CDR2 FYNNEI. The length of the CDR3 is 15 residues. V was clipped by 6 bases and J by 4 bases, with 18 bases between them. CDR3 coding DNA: TGTGCCAGCAGCAGGGGGGGTGGCCACGGAGAGACCCAGTACTTC. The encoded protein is CASSRGGGHGETQYF.

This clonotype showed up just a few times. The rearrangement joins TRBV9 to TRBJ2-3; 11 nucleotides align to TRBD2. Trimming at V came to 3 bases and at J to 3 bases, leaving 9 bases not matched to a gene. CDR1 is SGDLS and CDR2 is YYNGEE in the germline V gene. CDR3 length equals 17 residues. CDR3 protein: CASSGFSGGALTDTQYF. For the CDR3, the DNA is TGTGCCAGCAGCGGGTTTAGCGGGGGGGCCTTAACAGATACGCAGTATTTT.

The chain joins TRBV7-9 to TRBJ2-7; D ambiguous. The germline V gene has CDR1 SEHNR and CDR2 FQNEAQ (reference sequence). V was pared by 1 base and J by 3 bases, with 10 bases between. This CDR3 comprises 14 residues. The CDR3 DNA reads TGTGCCAGCAGCTTAGAAGGTACCCTCTACGAGCAGTACTTC. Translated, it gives CASSLEGTLYEQYF. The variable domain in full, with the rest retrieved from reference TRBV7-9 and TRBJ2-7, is DTGVSQNPRHKITKRGQNVTFRCDPISEHNRLYWYRQTLGQGPEFLTYFQNEAQLEKSRLLSDRFSAERPKGSFSTLEIQRTEQGDSAMYLCASSLEGTLYEQYFGPGTRLTVT.

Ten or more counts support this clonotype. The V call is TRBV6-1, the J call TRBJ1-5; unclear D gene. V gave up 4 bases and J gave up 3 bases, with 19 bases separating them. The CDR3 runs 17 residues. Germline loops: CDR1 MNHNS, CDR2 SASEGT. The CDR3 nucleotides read TGTGCCAGCAGTGTTTCCATAGGAGGCGGATACAATCAGCCCCAGCATTTT. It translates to CASSVSIGGGYNQPQHF.

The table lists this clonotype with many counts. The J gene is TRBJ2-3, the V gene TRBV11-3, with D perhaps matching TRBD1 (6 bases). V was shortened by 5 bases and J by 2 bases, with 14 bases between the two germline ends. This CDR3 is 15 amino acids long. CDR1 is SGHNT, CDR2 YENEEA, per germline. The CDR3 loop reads CASSTGQGFTDTQYF. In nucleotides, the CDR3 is TGTGCCAGCAGCACAGGCCAGGGGTTCACAGATACGCAGTATTTT.